Listed below are T cell receptor beta chains from one sample, sequenced in a study of CD8 T cells in Susac syndrome. TCRdb processed the immunoSEQ multiplex PCR reads anew with MiXCR; each CDR3 protein has one entry. Found here are 100,000 to 150,000 distinct CDR3 sequences, approximately 95% of them singletons; the top ten hold 0.25% to 0.35%. Sequencing was done on a sample of CD8+ T cells from PBMCs. Receptor source: a human donor with multiple sclerosis. Both conserved end residues are part of each CDR3. Each record gives: clone size, V gene, D gene, J gene, CDR3 DNA, CDR3 protein. D genes are given only for firm matches. Clone sizes are given selectively: once, few, many, or a class where the clone is expanded.

NA	TRBV5-1	TRBD1	TRBJ2-7	TGCGCCAGCAGCTTCCACGACAGGGCCTACGAGCAGTACTTC	CASSFHDRAYEQYF
NA	TRBV5-6	NA	TRBJ2-2	TGTGCCAGCAGCTTAGGGCCGCCGAGTAGCGAGCTGTTTTTT	CASSLGPPSSELFF
NA	TRBV19	NA	TRBJ2-3	TGTGCCAGTAGTCAGCGGTTCACAGATACGCAGTATTTT	CASSQRFTDTQYF
once	TRBV12-3/TRBV12-4	NA	TRBJ2-7	TGTGCCAGCAGTTTAATCAACTCCTACGAGCAGTACTTC	CASSLINSYEQYF
NA	TRBV6-1	NA	TRBJ2-5	TGTGCCAGCAGTGAAACGGCGGGTGGGGAGACCCAGTACTTC	CASSETAGGETQYF
NA	TRBV5-1	NA	TRBJ2-1	TGCGCCAGCGCCGGTGTAGTAAACAATGAGCAGTTCTTC	CASAGVVNNEQFF
NA	TRBV7-6	NA	TRBJ2-1	TGTGCCAGCAGCGTCAATCCAAGTGAGCAGTTCTTC	CASSVNPSEQFF
NA	TRBV20-1	NA	TRBJ2-3	TGCAGTGCTAAGTATGTGCTTCGTCGTGATACGCAGTATTTT	CSAKYVLRRDTQYF
NA	TRBV10-1	TRBD1	TRBJ2-1	TGCGCCAGCAGTGAGTTATCGGGCAGGGGGAATGAGCAGTTCTTC	CASSELSGRGNEQFF
NA	TRBV4-2	TRBD2	TRBJ2-1	TGTGCCAGCAGCCCCGGGGAGGGTGGCTACAATGAGCAGTTCTTC	CASSPGEGGYNEQFF
NA	TRBV9	TRBD1	TRBJ2-5	TGTGCCAGCAGCGGACAGGGTATGTGGCAAGAGACCCAGTACTTC	CASSGQGMWQETQYF
NA	TRBV2	NA	TRBJ2-7	TGTGCCAGCAGCGGGTCCGACCGGTTAGGGTCCGAGCAGTACTTC	CASSGSDRLGSEQYF
NA	TRBV5-1	NA	TRBJ1-1	TGCGCCAGCAGTCCCCGGGACATTATGAACACTGAAGCTTTCTTT	CASSPRDIMNTEAFF
NA	TRBV3-1	NA	TRBJ1-2	TGTGCCAGCAGCCAAGTATCTGGGGGGGAATATGGCTACACCTTC	CASSQVSGGEYGYTF
NA	TRBV20-1	TRBD1	TRBJ1-5	TGCAGTGCTCTCCCGGACAGGAATAATCAGCCCCAGCATTTT	CSALPDRNNQPQHF
few	TRBV7-8	TRBD1	TRBJ1-5	TGTGCCAGCAGCTTAAGACAGGGGGATCAGCCCCAGCATTTT	CASSLRQGDQPQHF
NA	TRBV28	TRBD1	TRBJ1-3	TGCGGGACAGGGGCTAACACCATATATTTT	CGTGANTIYF
NA	TRBV15	NA	TRBJ2-1	TGTGCCACCAGCAGAGTGTCAGGAGCTGACAATGAGCAGTTCTTC	CATSRVSGADNEQFF
once	TRBV21-1	NA	TRBJ2-2	TGTGCCAGCAGCAAATTGTACAGGGGGGCGAACACCGGGGAGCTGTTTTTT	CASSKLYRGANTGELFF
NA	TRBV2	NA	TRBJ2-1	TGTGCCAACGCAGGGGTTCGGTACAATGAGCAGTTCTTC	CANAGVRYNEQFF
NA	TRBV9	TRBD2	TRBJ2-7	TGTGCCAGCAGCCTTACTAGCGGGTCTTACGAGCAGTACTTC	CASSLTSGSYEQYF
NA	TRBV14	TRBD1	TRBJ2-5	TGTGCCAGCAGCCCTCGGACAGGAAGGAGTAGGCAAGAGACCCAGTACTTC	CASSPRTGRSRQETQYF
once	TRBV5-6	TRBD1	TRBJ2-3	TGTGCCAGCAGCTTTGGGACAGGGATCAAAGATACGCAGTATTTT	CASSFGTGIKDTQYF
NA	TRBV24-1	TRBD1	TRBJ1-2	TGTGCCACCAGTGATACGACAGGGAACTATGGCTACACCTTC	CATSDTTGNYGYTF
NA	TRBV9	TRBD1	TRBJ2-1	TGTGCCAGCAGCGAGGGGGACAGAACCTCGGATGAGCAGTTCTTC	CASSEGDRTSDEQFF
NA	TRBV6-5	TRBD2	TRBJ2-3	TGTGCCAGCAGTTACTCGACTAGCGGGACGCAGTATTTT	CASSYSTSGTQYF
NA	TRBV30	NA	TRBJ2-6	TGTGCCTGGGCCGCGGGTACTGGGGCCAACGTCCTGACTTTC	CAWAAGTGANVLTF
once	TRBV29-1	TRBD1	TRBJ2-3	TGCAGCGTTCCTGGACAGGGGGCAGATACGCAGTATTTT	CSVPGQGADTQYF
NA	TRBV9	NA	TRBJ2-2	TGTGCCAGCAGCGTTACAGGCACCGGGGAGCTGTTTTTT	CASSVTGTGELFF
NA	TRBV29-1	NA	TRBJ1-1	TGCAGCGTTCCTGGAGACATGAACACTGAAGCTTTCTTT	CSVPGDMNTEAFF
NA	TRBV7-3	NA	TRBJ2-3	TGTGCCAGCAGCTTGGGACTCCTCCCAGATACGCAGTATTTT	CASSLGLLPDTQYF
once	TRBV28	NA	TRBJ1-2	TGTGCCAGCAGACCTCGGGAGCATGGCTACACCTTC	CASRPREHGYTF
NA	TRBV27	NA	TRBJ1-2	TGTGCCAGCAGTCCACACAGAAACTATGGCTACACCTTC	CASSPHRNYGYTF
NA	TRBV7-9	NA	TRBJ1-2	TGTGCCAGCAGCTCTCCCGGGGGCGACTATGGCTACACCTTC	CASSSPGGDYGYTF
NA	TRBV28	NA	TRBJ2-7	TGTGCCAGCAGCTCCGCCTACGAGCAGTACTTC	CASSSAYEQYF
NA	TRBV19	TRBD1	TRBJ2-1	TGTGCCAGTATGAGACAGGGTGGCAATGAGCAGTTCTTC	CASMRQGGNEQFF
NA	TRBV4-1	NA	TRBJ1-1	TGCGCCAGCAGCCTTCTTAGAGAGAACACTGAAGCTTTCTTT	CASSLLRENTEAFF
NA	TRBV5-1	NA	TRBJ1-1	TGCGCCAGCAGCGGCCCAGGGAGGCAAACTGAAGCTTTCTTT	CASSGPGRQTEAFF
NA	TRBV19	NA	TRBJ1-2	TGTGCCAGTAGTTTCGGCAGGGGTCGATATGGCTACACCTTC	CASSFGRGRYGYTF
NA	TRBV29-1	TRBD2	TRBJ2-5	TGCAGCGTTGAGTTTATATGGGGACTAGCGGGAGTATGGGGGCAAGAGACCCAGTACTTC	CSVEFIWGLAGVWGQETQYF
NA	TRBV19	NA	TRBJ1-1	TGTGCCAGTACCGGAATGACAGGCCTGAACACTGAAGCTTTCTTT	CASTGMTGLNTEAFF
once	TRBV20-1	NA	TRBJ2-3	TGCAGTGCTAGGCTACTCCATAGCACAGATACGCAGTATTTT	CSARLLHSTDTQYF
NA	TRBV20-1	NA	TRBJ1-1	TGCAGTGCGAACAACAGGCAGAACACTGAAGCTTTCTTT	CSANNRQNTEAFF
NA	TRBV27	TRBD2	TRBJ2-5	TGTGCCAGCAGTTTACTAGCGGGGGGGCTTAGAGGGACCCAGTACTTC	CASSLLAGGLRGTQYF
NA	TRBV9	NA	TRBJ1-1	TGTGCCAGCAGCGTCGTACAGGGAAACACTGAAGCTTTCTTT	CASSVVQGNTEAFF
once	TRBV4-1	TRBD1	TRBJ1-3	TGCGCCAGCAGCCGGTGGGGACAGATTGAAAACACCATATATTTT	CASSRWGQIENTIYF
NA	TRBV6-4	TRBD1	TRBJ2-1	TGTGCCAGCAGTGACGAGGGACAGGGCCTCAATGAGCAGTTCTTC	CASSDEGQGLNEQFF
NA	TRBV6-5	TRBD1	TRBJ2-1	TGTGCCAGCAGTCCCGGGACAGCCTACAATGAGCAGTTCTTC	CASSPGTAYNEQFF
NA	TRBV4-1	NA	TRBJ2-4	TGCGCCAGCAGCCGGTGGACGGAACTACGAGCCAAAAACATTCAGTACTTC	CASSRWTELRAKNIQYF
NA	TRBV24-1	TRBD2	TRBJ2-3	TGTGCCACGGCCGGGACTAGCGCAGATACGCAGTATTTT	CATAGTSADTQYF
NA	TRBV11-2	NA	TRBJ2-7	TGTGCCAGCAGCTTAGCGGCGGCCTACGAGCAGTACTTC	CASSLAAAYEQYF
NA	TRBV30	TRBD2	TRBJ2-1	TGTGCCTGGAGTCAGAGGGGACTAGCGGGGGGCGGAACCCAGAATGAGCAGTTCTTC	CAWSQRGLAGGGTQNEQFF
NA	TRBV24-1	TRBD1	TRBJ2-2	TGTGCCACCAGTGATACGGCCGGGACAGGGAGCCGGGAGCTGTTTTTT	CATSDTAGTGSRELFF